One sample yielded the 13 T cell receptor beta chains listed below, sequenced in a study of shared clonotypes between healthy human individuals. TCRdb's copy holds only in-frame clones and misses some; the assay was immunoSEQ multiplex PCR. The sample consists of hundreds of thousands of clones, roughly 95% of them appearing once. Naive CD8 isolation took CD45RO-negative cells positively selected for CCR7 and excluded terminally differentiated effector memory CD45RA+ cells. Sequenced: naive CD8+ T cells sorted from blood. The receptor set was obtained from a woman aged 25 to 39 in good health.

As concerns this clone: Germline and junction disagree at one end, which may indicate a read error. V is TRBV9 and J is TRBJ2-7; D is perhaps TRBD1 (6 bases). This CDR3 contains 12 residues. Germline-derived CDR1 and CDR2 are SGDLS and YYNGEE. Here the CDR3 reads CASSVEPGELNF. Here the CDR3 DNA reads TGTGCCAGCAGCGTGGAACCAGGGGAATTGAACTTC.

This chain connects TRBV28 to TRBJ2-1, with 8 bases fitting TRBD2. V shed 5 bases and J 1 base; nucleotides not matched to a gene: 4. Germline V gene sequence: CDR1 MDHEN, CDR2 SYDVKM. The CDR3 length is 15 residues. The CDR3 reads CASSIGGGSYNEQFF. The CDR3 DNA sequence: TGTGCCAGCAGTATCGGCGGGGGGTCCTACAATGAGCAGTTCTTC. Drawing the rest from reference TRBV28 and TRBJ2-1, the complete variable domain is DVKVTQSSRYLVKRTGEKVFLECVQDMDHENMFWYRQDPGLGLRLIYFSYDVKMKEKGDIPEGYSVSREKKERFSLILESASTNQTSMYLCASSIGGGSYNEQFFGPGTRLTVL.

The rearrangement uses TRBV9 and TRBJ1-2; D remains unclear. Germline values: CDR1 SGDLS, CDR2 YYNGEE. This CDR3 has 15 amino acids. The V end was cut by 0 bases, the J end by 7 bases, with 16 bases between. CDR3 sequence: CASSVDGVYSRGYTF. The CDR3 DNA sequence: TGTGCCAGCAGCGTAGATGGGGTATATTCGCGTGGCTACACCTTC.

The chain is built from TRBV6-5 and TRBJ2-7, with no clear D. V dropped 5 bases and J dropped 3 bases, with 11 bases sitting between them. Germline CDR1 is MNHEY and CDR2 is SVGAGI. The CDR3 sequence is 13 residues long. The CDR3: CASSVERNYEQYF. The CDR3 coding sequence is TGTGCCAGCAGTGTCGAAAGGAACTACGAGCAGTACTTC.

This clone is a singleton in its sample. This chain connects TRBV30 to TRBJ1-2; TRBD1 might be the D (6 bases). The germline CDR1 and CDR2 sequences are GTSNPN and SVGIG (reference sequence). The CDR3 spans 13 residues. V was clipped by 4 bases and J by 2 bases, with 11 bases between them. Here the CDR3 DNA reads TGTGCCTGGACCAGGGGCCTAAACTATGGCTACACCTTC. Translation gives CAWTRGLNYGYTF.

The chain couples TRBV9 to TRBJ2-7; 10 nucleotides line up with TRBD1. This CDR3 comprises 15 residues. Germline values: CDR1 SGDLS, CDR2 YYNGEE. Trimming cost V 4 bases and J 5 bases; bases outside gene matches: 9. The CDR3 DNA is TGTGCCAGCAGCCCTCACCGGGACAGGGGCCACGAGCAGTACTTC. Protein: CASSPHRDRGHEQYF.

This sequence joins TRBV6-1 and TRBJ2-7; 9 bases are a match to TRBD2. The germline V gene has CDR1 MNHNS and CDR2 SASEGT. With 8 bases clipped from V and 2 bases from J, the junction kept 7 bases outside the gene matches. The CDR3 runs 14 residues. The chain's CDR3 is CASVWLAGTYEQYF. CDR3 DNA sequence: TGTGCCAGCGTGTGGCTAGCGGGGACCTACGAGCAGTACTTC.

This clone has just one count. The gene calls are TRBV7-9 and TRBJ1-2; D unresolved. Germline CDR1 reads SEHNR; CDR2 reads FQNEAQ (reference sequence). V lost 0 bases and J lost 2, with 10 bases in between. The CDR3 loop spans 15 amino acids. In nucleotides, the CDR3 is TGTGCCAGCAGCTTAGCGCTATGGCAGAACTATGGCTACACCTTC. It yields the protein CASSLALWQNYGYTF.

V gene TRBV28 combines with J gene TRBJ1-1; D remains ambiguous. Germline loops: CDR1 MDHEN, CDR2 SYDVKM. Trimming pared 7 bases from V and 2 bases from J, leaving 11 bases between. The CDR3 covers 13 residues. The CDR3 reads CASKISVNTEAFF. CDR3 coding DNA: TGTGCCAGCAAAATTTCAGTAAACACTGAAGCTTTCTTT.

The chain couples TRBV7-2 to TRBJ1-1, with D uncertain. Germline V gives CDR1 SGHTA, CDR2 FQGNSA. This CDR3 has 15 amino acids. V shed 5 bases and J shed 1 base, with 14 bases lying between them. The CDR3 sequence: CASSASGGRNTEAFF. The CDR3 coding sequence is TGTGCCAGCAGCGCTTCGGGAGGGAGGAACACTGAAGCTTTCTTT.

The chain is built from TRBV2 and TRBJ1-2; 7 bases are a match to TRBD1. Germline CDR1 is SNHLY and CDR2 is FYNNEI. J lost 1 base, V lost 8 bases, and 7 bases had no gene match. This CDR3 region has 14 residues. DNA of the CDR3: TGTGCCAGCTCGCCGGGACAGTTTAACTATGGCTACACCTTC. It codes for CASSPGQFNYGYTF. The full variable domain, rest sourced from reference TRBV2 and TRBJ1-2, is EPEVTQTPSHQVTQMGQEVILRCVPISNHLYFYWYRQILGQKVEFLVSFYNNEISEKSEIFDDQFSVERPDGSNFTLKIRSTKLEDSAMYFCASSPGQFNYGYTFGSGTRLTVV.

V is TRBV27 and J is TRBJ1-4, with TRBD1 matching over 7 bases. CDR3 length: 14 amino acids. V was pared by 4 bases and J by 6 bases, with 5 bases of the junction left unmatched. The V gene's germline CDR1 is MNHEY and CDR2 SMNVEV (reference sequence). The CDR3 nucleotides are TGTGCCAGCAGTTCCTCAGGGGGGGATGAAAAACTGTTTTTT. Its protein is CASSSSGGDEKLFF.

The chain links TRBV29-1 to TRBJ2-1; D remains unclear. Germline CDR1 SQVTM, CDR2 ANQGSEA. This CDR3 is 12 amino acids long. V gave up 7 bases and J gave up 2 bases, with 9 bases separating them. CDR3 region: CSANKAYNEQFF. DNA for the CDR3: TGCAGCGCGAATAAAGCCTACAATGAGCAGTTCTTC.